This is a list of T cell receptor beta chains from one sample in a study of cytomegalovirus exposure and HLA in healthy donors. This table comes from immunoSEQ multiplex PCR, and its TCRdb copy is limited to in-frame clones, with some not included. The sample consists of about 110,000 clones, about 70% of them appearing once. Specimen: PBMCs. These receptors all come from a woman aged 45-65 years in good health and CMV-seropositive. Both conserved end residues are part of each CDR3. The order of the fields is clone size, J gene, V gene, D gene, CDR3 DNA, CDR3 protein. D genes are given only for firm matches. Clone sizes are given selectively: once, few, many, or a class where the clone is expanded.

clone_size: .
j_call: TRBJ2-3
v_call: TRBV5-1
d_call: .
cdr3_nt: TGCGCCAGCAGCGTCCCGCGTGGTACGCAGTATTTT
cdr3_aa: CASSVPRGTQYF

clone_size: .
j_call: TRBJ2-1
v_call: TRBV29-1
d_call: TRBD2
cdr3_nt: TGCAGCTTCTTAGCGGGGGAGGTCGAGAATGAGCAGTTCTTC
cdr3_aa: CSFLAGEVENEQFF

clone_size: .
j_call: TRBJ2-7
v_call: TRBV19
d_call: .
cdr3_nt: TGTGCCAGTAGCCCCTCTAGCTCCTACGAGCAGTACTTC
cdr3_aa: CASSPSSSYEQYF

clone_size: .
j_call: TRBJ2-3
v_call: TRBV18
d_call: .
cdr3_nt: TGTGCCAGCTCATCGGGACTGGCTAGCACAGATACGCAGTATTTT
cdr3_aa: CASSSGLASTDTQYF

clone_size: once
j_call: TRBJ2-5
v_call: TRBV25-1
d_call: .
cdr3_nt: TGTGCCAGCAGTGAACTAGCAAGAGAGACCCAGTACTTC
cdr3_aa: CASSELARETQYF

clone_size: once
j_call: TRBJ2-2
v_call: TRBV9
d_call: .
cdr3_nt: TGTGCCAGCAGCGTAGGCCGGGGGGCTTACACCGGGGAGCTGTTTTTT
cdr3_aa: CASSVGRGAYTGELFF

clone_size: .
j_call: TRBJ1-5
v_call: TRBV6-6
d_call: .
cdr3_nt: TGTGCCAGCAGTTTGTTGCCGGGGCCCCAGCATTTT
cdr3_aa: CASSLLPGPQHF

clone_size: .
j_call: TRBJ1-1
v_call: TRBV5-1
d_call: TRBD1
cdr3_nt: TGCGCCAGCAGCGATCCGGGACAGGGGCACACTGAAGCTTTCTTT
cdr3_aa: CASSDPGQGHTEAFF

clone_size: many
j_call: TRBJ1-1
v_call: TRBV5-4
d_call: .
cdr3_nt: TGTGCCAGCAGCTTCTCCCGGACAGATGAAGCTTTCTTT
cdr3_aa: CASSFSRTDEAFF

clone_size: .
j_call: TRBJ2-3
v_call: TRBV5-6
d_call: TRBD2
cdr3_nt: TGTGCCAGCAGCCTCCAGCGGGGGCTCCAAACCACAGATACGCAGTATTTT
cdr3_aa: CASSLQRGLQTTDTQYF

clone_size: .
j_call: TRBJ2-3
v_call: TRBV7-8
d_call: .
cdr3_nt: TGTGCCAGCAGCTCCAGGGTTTCTACTAGCACAGATACGCAGTATTTT
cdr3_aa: CASSSRVSTSTDTQYF

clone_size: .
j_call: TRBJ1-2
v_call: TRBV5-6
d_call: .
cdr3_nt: TGTGCCAGCAGCTTGGAACAGGCTCGGGGCTACACCTTC
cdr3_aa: CASSLEQARGYTF

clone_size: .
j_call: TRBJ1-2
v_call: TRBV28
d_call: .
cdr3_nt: TGTGCCAGCAGTACCAGGGCCTATGGCTACACCTTC
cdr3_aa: CASSTRAYGYTF

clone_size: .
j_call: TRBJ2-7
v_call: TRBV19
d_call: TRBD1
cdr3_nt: TGTGCCAGTAGTCCGCGACAGGGTCACAACGAGCAGTACTTC
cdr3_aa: CASSPRQGHNEQYF

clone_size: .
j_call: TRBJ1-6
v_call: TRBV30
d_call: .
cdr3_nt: TGTGCCTGGAGTGGGACAGCCTATAATTCACCCCTCCACTTT
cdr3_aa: CAWSGTAYNSPLHF

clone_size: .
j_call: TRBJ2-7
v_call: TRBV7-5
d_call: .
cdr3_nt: TGTGCCAGAAGCCAAGTCTTGGACAGTCTGCTCTACGAGCAGTACTTC
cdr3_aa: CARSQVLDSLLYEQYF

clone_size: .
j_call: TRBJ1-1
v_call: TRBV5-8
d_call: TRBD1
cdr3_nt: TGTGCCAGCAGCTTGGCTGGAGGGGGCGGTAGGACTGAAGCTTTCTTT
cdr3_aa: CASSLAGGGGRTEAFF

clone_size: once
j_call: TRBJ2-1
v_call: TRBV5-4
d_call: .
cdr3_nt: TGTGCCAGCAGCTTGACCCAACTTCGGAATGAGCAGTTCTTC
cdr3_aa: CASSLTQLRNEQFF

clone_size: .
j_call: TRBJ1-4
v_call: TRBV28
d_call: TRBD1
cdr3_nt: TGTGCCAGCAGTACCGGGACAGGGGGCATTGGGGGTATTTTT
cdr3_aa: CASSTGTGGIGGIF

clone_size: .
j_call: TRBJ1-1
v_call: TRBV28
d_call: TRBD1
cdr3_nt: TGTGCCAGCAGACCTTATACAGGGGATTACACTGAAGCTTTCTTT
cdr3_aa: CASRPYTGDYTEAFF

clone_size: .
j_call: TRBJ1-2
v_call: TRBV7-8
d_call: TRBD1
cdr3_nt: TGTGCCAGCAGCTCAGGACAGGCCGTACTAGGCTACACCTTC
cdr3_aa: CASSSGQAVLGYTF

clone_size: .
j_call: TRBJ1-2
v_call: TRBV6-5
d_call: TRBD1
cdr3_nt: TGTGCCAGCAGTCGACAGGGGGCAAAAAACTATGGCTACACCTTC
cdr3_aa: CASSRQGAKNYGYTF

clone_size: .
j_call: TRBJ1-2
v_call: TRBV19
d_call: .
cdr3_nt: TGTGCCAGTAGTATAAGTGGTTCTTGGACAGCGATTAACTATGGCTACACCTTC
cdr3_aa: CASSISGSWTAINYGYTF

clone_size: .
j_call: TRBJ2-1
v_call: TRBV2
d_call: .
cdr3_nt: TGTGCCAGCAGTTACAGCCAGGTCTACAATGAGCAGTTCTTC
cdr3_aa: CASSYSQVYNEQFF

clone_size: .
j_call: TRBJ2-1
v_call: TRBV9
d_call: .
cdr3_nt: TGTGCCAGCAGCGTAGCCTCGGGCAATGAGCAGTTCTTC
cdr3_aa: CASSVASGNEQFF

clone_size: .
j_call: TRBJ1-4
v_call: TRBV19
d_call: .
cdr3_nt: TGTGCCAGTAGTATGACGCAGGGGAATGAAAAACTGTTTTTT
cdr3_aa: CASSMTQGNEKLFF

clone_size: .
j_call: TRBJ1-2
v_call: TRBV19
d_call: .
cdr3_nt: TGTGCCAGTAGTATTCACAGTTACTATGGCTACACCTTC
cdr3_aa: CASSIHSYYGYTF

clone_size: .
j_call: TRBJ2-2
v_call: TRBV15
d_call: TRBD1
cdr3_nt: TGTGCCACCAGCGGGGACAGGAAGAACACCGGGGAGCTGTTTTTT
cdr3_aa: CATSGDRKNTGELFF

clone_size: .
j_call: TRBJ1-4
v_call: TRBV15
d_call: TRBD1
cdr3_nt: TGTGCCACCAGCACAGGGGGCGATTCTACTGAAAAACTGTTTTTT
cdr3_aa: CATSTGGDSTEKLFF

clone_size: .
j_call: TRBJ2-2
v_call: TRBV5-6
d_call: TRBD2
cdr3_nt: TGTGCCAGCAGCGGCCGCGGGGGATGGACCGGGGAGCTGTTTTTT
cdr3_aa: CASSGRGGWTGELFF

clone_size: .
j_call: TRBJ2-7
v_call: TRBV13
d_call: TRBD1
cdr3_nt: TGTGCCAGCAGCCCCTGGACAGGGAACAACGAGCAGTACTTC
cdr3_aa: CASSPWTGNNEQYF

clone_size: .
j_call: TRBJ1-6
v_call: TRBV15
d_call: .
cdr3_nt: TGTGCCACCAGAGACGGGGTGGATTCACCCCTCCACTTT
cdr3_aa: CATRDGVDSPLHF

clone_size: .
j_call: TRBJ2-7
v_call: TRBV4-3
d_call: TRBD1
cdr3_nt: TGCGTCAGCAGCCCTTGGGCGACAGGGAGCTCCTACGAGCAGTACTTC
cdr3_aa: CVSSPWATGSSYEQYF

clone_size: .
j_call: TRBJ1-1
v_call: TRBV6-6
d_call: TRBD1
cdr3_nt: TGTGCCAGCAGTCTTACAGGGGCCCATGAAGCTTTCTTT
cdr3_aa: CASSLTGAHEAFF

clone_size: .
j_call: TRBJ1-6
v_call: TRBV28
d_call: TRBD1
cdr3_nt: TGTGCCAGCAGCGGCCGGGACAGAAGAACCCTCCACTTT
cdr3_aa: CASSGRDRRTLHF

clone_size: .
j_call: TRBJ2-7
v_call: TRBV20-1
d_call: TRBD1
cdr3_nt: TGCAGTGGCGACAGGGGGCTCGAGCAGTACTTC
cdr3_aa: CSGDRGLEQYF

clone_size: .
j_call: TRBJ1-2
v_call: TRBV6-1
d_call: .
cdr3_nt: TGTGCCAGCTTATCTGGGGGAGGGAACTATGGCTACACCTTC
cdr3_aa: CASLSGGGNYGYTF

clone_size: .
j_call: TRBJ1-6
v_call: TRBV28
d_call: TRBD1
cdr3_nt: TGTGCCAGCAGTTTGGCAGGGGGTTCCTCACCCCTCCACTTT
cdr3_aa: CASSLAGGSSPLHF

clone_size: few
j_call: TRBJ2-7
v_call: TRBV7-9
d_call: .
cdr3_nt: TGTGCCAGCAGCTTACCCAGGGGCAGCACCTACGAGCAGTACTTC
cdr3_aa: CASSLPRGSTYEQYF

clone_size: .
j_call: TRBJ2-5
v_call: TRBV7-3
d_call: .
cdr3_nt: TGTGCCAGCAGCCCCCGATCGGGGATCGGAGAGACCCAGTACTTC
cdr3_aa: CASSPRSGIGETQYF

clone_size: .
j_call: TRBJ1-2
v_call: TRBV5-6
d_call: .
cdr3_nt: TGTGCCAGCAGTGTCGGGACATCGAACTATGGCTACACCTTC
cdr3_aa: CASSVGTSNYGYTF

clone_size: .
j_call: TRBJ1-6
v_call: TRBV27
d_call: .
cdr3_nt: TGTGCCAGCAGTTCAGACAGGAGAGGCTCACCCCTCCACTTT
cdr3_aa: CASSSDRRGSPLHF

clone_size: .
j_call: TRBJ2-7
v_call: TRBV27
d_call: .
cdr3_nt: TGTGCCACCCACAAGCCAGGGGCCTACGAGCAGTACTTC
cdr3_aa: CATHKPGAYEQYF